The source of this TCR beta chain is a study of T cell repertoires in cytomegalovirus infection. Study at large: Public signatures in TCR beta pointed to CMV infection and matching HLA type. Study conclusions and caveats: HLA-C-restricted CMV-specific TCR beta clonotypes prevailed in the ex vivo response.

The CDR3 is 19 amino acids. Between the trimmed V and J ends, which lost 4 bases and 0 bases, there was a span of 19 bases. CDR1 is MNHNY, CDR2 SVGAGI, per germline (reference sequence). Turning to this clonotype: Its cognate antigen is unknown.

TCRdb analysed the reads with MiXCR anew, one entry per CDR3 protein. The data contain about a million distinct CDR3 sequences, approximately 31% of them singletons. The source was cultured CD8+ T cells from PBMCs, collected from culture after CMV antigen stimulation. This TCR came from a human donor in good health (CMV status not recorded). Some clones in this sample may be carry-over from other donors' samples. V is TRBV6-6 and J is TRBJ1-6; the D gene is possibly TRBD1 (6 bases). As DNA, the CDR3 is TGTGCCAGCAGTTTTCAGGGGTCCTTTTCGGGCTCCTATAATTCACCCCTCCACTTT. Amino acid sequence: CASSFQGSFSGSYNSPLHF.